This TCR beta chain was documented in a study of Ad26.COV2.S vaccination and SARS-CoV-2 variants. Germline values: CDR1 ENHRY, CDR2 SYGVKD. With V trimmed by 6 bases and J by 7 bases, 3 bases remained unmatched. This CDR3 comprises 12 residues. Treatment: some 20 received Ad26.COV2.S at low or high dose, single or two shots; about 5 received placebo; per-sample allocation not given. Sampling was performed 63 days after the first vaccine or placebo injection. The data were produced by immunoSEQ multiplex PCR, yet TCRdb's version contains in-frame clones alone and is incomplete. This table has hundreds of thousands of clones, 83% appearing once.

Sequenced here: peripheral blood, sampled in a trial of Ad26.COV2.S vaccine versus placebo. The rearrangement links TRBV10-3 to TRBJ1-3, with TRBD1 matching 7 bases. The receptor's source is a person aged 18-60 years who received the Ad26.COV2.S COVID-19 vaccine or a placebo. The CDR3 sequence: CAIRGQSNTIYF. The CDR3 DNA reads TGTGCCATCAGGGGACAGAGCAACACCATATATTTT.